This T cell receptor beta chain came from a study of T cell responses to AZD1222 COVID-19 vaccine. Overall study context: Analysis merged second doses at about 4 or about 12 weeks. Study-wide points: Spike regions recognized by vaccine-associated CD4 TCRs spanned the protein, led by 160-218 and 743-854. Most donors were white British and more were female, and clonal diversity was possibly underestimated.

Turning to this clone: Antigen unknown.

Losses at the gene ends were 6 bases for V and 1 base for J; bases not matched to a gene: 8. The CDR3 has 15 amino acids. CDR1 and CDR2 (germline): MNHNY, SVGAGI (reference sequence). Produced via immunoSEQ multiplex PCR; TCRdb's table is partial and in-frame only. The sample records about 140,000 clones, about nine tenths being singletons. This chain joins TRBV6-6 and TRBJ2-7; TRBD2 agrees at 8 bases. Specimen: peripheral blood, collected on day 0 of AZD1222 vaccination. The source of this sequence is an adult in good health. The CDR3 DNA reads TGTGCCAGCAGACACTATAGCGGGACGTCCTACGAGCAGTACTTC. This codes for CASRHYSGTSYEQYF.